These 28 T cell receptor beta chains were all obtained from the same sample, sequenced in a study of blood T cell repertoires in COVID-19. Assay used: immunoSEQ multiplex PCR; TCRdb lists only in-frame clones, some missing. The sample consists of almost 500,000 clones, roughly nine tenths of them appearing once. Sequences were obtained from PBMCs or T cells enriched from blood (not recorded which). Source of these receptors: an older woman who had recovered from COVID-19.

The rearrangement links TRBV7-8 to TRBJ1-3; tentatively, D is TRBD1 (6 bases). The CDR3 contains 15 residues. CDR1 and CDR2 from the germline V gene are SGHVS and FQNEAQ. Trimming took 8 bases from V and 3 from J, leaving 17 bases between them. The CDR3 nucleotides are TGTGCCAGCGGATCCCCCGGGACATTTGGAAACACCATATATTTT. Translating it yields CASGSPGTFGNTIYF.

This chain links TRBV28 with TRBJ2-2; 9 bases agree with TRBD2. CDR1 and CDR2 (germline): MDHEN, SYDVKM. The ends lost 5 bases at V and 7 bases at J; junction bases unmatched: 8. The CDR3 sequence is 15 residues long. CDR3 nucleotides: TGTGCCAGCAGTCAGGTGGGACTAGCCGGCGGGGAGCTGTTTTTT. This translates into CASSQVGLAGGELFF.

This clone was seen only once. The chain carries TRBV18 and TRBJ2-3, with 8 bases that match TRBD1. With V trimmed by 6 bases and J by 1 base, 3 bases remained unmatched. This CDR3 region has 14 residues. Per the germline V gene, CDR1 is KGHSH and CDR2 is LQKENI. CDR3 in amino acids: CASSPGQGTDTQYF. The CDR3 region has the DNA TGTGCCAGCTCCCCGGGACAGGGCACAGATACGCAGTATTTT.

The chain recombines TRBV20-1 with TRBJ1-2; D remains ambiguous. Germline CDR1 is DFQATT and CDR2 is SNEGSKA (reference sequence). The germline V and J ends were trimmed by 3 bases and 1 base, with 9 bases remaining between them. This CDR3 comprises 13 residues. CDR3 protein: CSASSGVNYGYTF. CDR3 nucleotides: TGCAGTGCTAGTAGCGGTGTTAACTATGGCTACACCTTC.

The DNA for the CDR3 is TGTGCCAGCAGCGCCTCGGACAATGAGCAGTTCTTC. This encodes CASSASDNEQFF. The gene calls are TRBV7-7 and TRBJ2-1, with D unresolved. This CDR3 has 12 amino acids. V lost 5 bases, J lost 5 bases, and 7 bases lay in between. Germline-derived CDR1 and CDR2 are SSHAT and FNYEAQ (reference sequence).

A single count supports this clone. This chain connects TRBV5-1 to TRBJ2-5, with 7 positions matching TRBD2. J lost 5 bases, V lost 2 bases, and 9 bases had no gene match. The V gene's germline CDR1 is SGHRS and CDR2 YFSETQ. The CDR3 length is 15 residues. The CDR3 nucleotides read TGCGCCAGCAGCTTCTCGGCGGGGGAGGTGGAGACCCAGTACTTC. This gives the protein CASSFSAGEVETQYF.

This chain connects TRBV5-1 to TRBJ2-3; 10 bases map to TRBD1. This CDR3 comprises 14 residues. V trimming: 7 bases; J trimming: 3 bases; junction bases outside the gene matches: 5. Germline V gives CDR1 SGHRS, CDR2 YFSETQ. For the CDR3, the DNA is TGCGCCAGCGCGGGACAGGGGCTAACAGATACGCAGTATTTT. Translated, it gives CASAGQGLTDTQYF.

This clone came up once. This rearrangement joins TRBV2 to TRBJ2-1; 14 bases map to TRBD2. The CDR3 runs to 15 residues. The V segment lost 6 bases and the J segment 8 bases; nucleotides outside the gene matches: 6. The germline V gene encodes CDR1 SNHLY and CDR2 FYNNEI. The CDR3 is CASSQTSGGADEQFF. CDR3 DNA: TGTGCCAGCAGCCAGACTAGCGGGGGGGCCGATGAGCAGTTCTTC.

The chain carries TRBV18 and TRBJ1-1, with a possible D match to TRBD1 (6 bases). The CDR3 sequence is 15 residues long. Germline values: CDR1 KGHSH, CDR2 LQKENI. V was pared by 3 bases and J by 1 base, with 12 bases between. The CDR3 DNA reads TGTGCCAGCTCACCGAGACAGGCGGGGAACACTGAAGCTTTCTTT. Protein product: CASSPRQAGNTEAFF.

V and J are TRBV6-5 and TRBJ1-2, with 7 bases fitting TRBD1. Germline V gives CDR1 MNHEY, CDR2 SVGAGI. The CDR3 extends over 15 amino acids. V was clipped by 4 bases and J by 8 bases; unmatched bases: 13. The CDR3 region has the DNA TGTGCCAGCAGTTCCAGGGGGGAAAGGGTGGGCGGCTACACCTTC. This codes for CASSSRGERVGGYTF.

The V and J genes are TRBV18 and TRBJ2-3, with 10 positions matching TRBD1. The CDR3 runs to 16 residues. Unmatched junction bases numbered 3, after V lost 1 base and J lost 2 bases. Germline V gene data show CDR1 as KGHSH and CDR2 as LQKENI. CDR3 DNA sequence: TGTGCCAGCTCACCACGAGGGACAGGGGCCACAGATACGCAGTATTTT. Translation: CASSPRGTGATDTQYF. The variable domain in full, with the rest retrieved from reference TRBV18 and TRBJ2-3, is NAGVMQNPRHLVRRRGQEARLRCSPMKGHSHVYWYRQLPEEGLKFMVYLQKENIIDESGMPKERFSAEFPKEGPSILRIQQVVRGDSAAYFCASSPRGTGATDTQYFGPGTRLTVL.

The chain uses TRBV5-1 and TRBJ1-1; tentatively, D is TRBD1 (5 bases). Trimming removed 2 bases at V and 1 base at J, with 12 bases between. The CDR3 has 15 amino acids. The germline gives CDR1 SGHRS, CDR2 YFSETQ. In nucleotides, the CDR3 is TGCGCCAGCAGCTTTGGCACTCAGGGGAACACTGAAGCTTTCTTT. It translates to CASSFGTQGNTEAFF.

The V and J genes are TRBV6-5 and TRBJ1-5, with 7 bases aligning to TRBD1. CDR3 length: 15 amino acids. Germline values: CDR1 MNHEY, CDR2 SVGAGI. Trimming removed 4 bases from V and 2 bases from J; junction bases left unmatched: 5. In DNA form, the CDR3 reads TGTGCCAGCAGTTTGACAGGGTTGGGCAATCAGCCCCAGCATTTT. This codes for CASSLTGLGNQPQHF.

Note on this clone: This same CDR3 is encoded by further DNA sequences in the sample. The gene calls are TRBV5-1 and TRBJ1-1; D is unclear. Per the germline V gene, CDR1 is SGHRS and CDR2 is YFSETQ. The V gene lost 0 bases and the J gene lost 5 bases, with 11 bases spanning the gap. CDR3 length equals 14 residues. Here the CDR3 DNA reads TGCGCCAGCAGCTTGGCTGGAGGCGGAACTGAAGCTTTCTTT. Its translation: CASSLAGGGTEAFF. Based on the CDR3 plus reference TRBV5-1 and TRBJ1-1, the full variable domain is KAGVTQTPRYLIKTRGQQVTLSCSPISGHRSVSWYQQTPGQGLQFLFEYFSETQRNKGNFPGRFSGRQFSNSRSEMNVSTLELGDSALYLCASSLAGGGTEAFFGQGTRLTVV.

J is TRBJ2-5 and V is TRBV3-1 (or the pseudogene TRBV3-2), with D tentatively TRBD1 (5 bases). There are 15 residues in the CDR3. Trimming stripped 4 bases from V and 1 base from J, with 13 bases between. CDR1 and CDR2 from the germline V gene are LGHDT and YNNKEL (reference sequence). DNA of the CDR3: TGTGCCAGCAGCCGAGCTCAGGGTTCCCAAGAGACCCAGTACTTC. It yields the protein CASSRAQGSQETQYF.

The CDR3 DNA is TGCGCCAGCAGCAGAGCGGAGACCCAGTACTTC. Protein: CASSRAETQYF. The rearrangement links TRBV5-1 to TRBJ2-5; D is unresolved. Germline V CDR1 and CDR2: SGHRS, YFSETQ. The CDR3 has 11 amino acids. Deletions cut 4 bases from V and 5 bases from J, with 6 bases between. The whole variable domain, filled in from reference TRBV5-1 and TRBJ2-5, reads KAGVTQTPRYLIKTRGQQVTLSCSPISGHRSVSWYQQTPGQGLQFLFEYFSETQRNKGNFPGRFSGRQFSNSRSEMNVSTLELGDSALYLCASSRAETQYFGPGTRLLVL.

The gene calls are TRBV5-1 and TRBJ1-1, with no clear D. The CDR3 sequence is 15 residues long. The germline gives CDR1 SGHRS, CDR2 YFSETQ. V dropped 0 bases and J dropped 6 bases, with 15 bases sitting between them. The chain's CDR3 is CASSLDRRNVAEAFF. CDR3 in DNA: TGCGCCAGCAGCTTGGACAGACGGAATGTTGCTGAAGCTTTCTTT.

The genes are TRBV19 and TRBJ2-3; D call uncertain. The germline gives CDR1 LNHDA, CDR2 SQIVND (reference sequence). Trimming took off 5 bases at V and 0 bases at J, with 12 bases between the two ends. The CDR3 runs to 15 residues. As DNA, the CDR3 is TGTGCCAGTAGTCTGAACTCAGCGAGCACAGATACGCAGTATTTT. It encodes CASSLNSASTDTQYF. The full variable domain, rest sourced from reference TRBV19 and TRBJ2-3, is DGGITQSPKYLFRKEGQNVTLSCEQNLNHDAMYWYRQDPGQGLRLIYYSQIVNDFQKGDIAEGYSVSREKKESFPLTVTSAQKNPTAFYLCASSLNSASTDTQYFGPGTRLTVL.

The chain joins TRBV7-8 to TRBJ2-3; 10 nucleotides agree with TRBD2. CDR3 size: 19 residues. CDR1 SGHVS and CDR2 FQNEAQ come from the germline V gene. J lost 4 bases, V lost 2 bases, and 15 bases had no gene match. The CDR3 region has the DNA TGTGCCAGCAGCTTACCCCAGGGACTAGCGAGGAAAGACGCAGATACGCAGTATTTT. Translation gives CASSLPQGLARKDADTQYF.

The V and J genes are TRBV5-1 and TRBJ2-3, with a possible D match to TRBD1 (6 bases). Germline values: CDR1 SGHRS, CDR2 YFSETQ. This CDR3 region has 15 residues. Deletions cut 4 bases from V and 5 bases from J, with 17 bases between. The CDR3 region has the DNA TGCGCCAGCAGCATACAGGGATTCAGGGGAGATACGCAGTATTTT. It encodes CASSIQGFRGDTQYF.

Comment on this clone: Distinct nucleotide sequences in the sample also encode this CDR3. This sequence joins TRBV2 and TRBJ2-3; D may be TRBD1 (5 bases). V was shortened by 4 bases and J by 4 bases, with 9 bases between the two germline ends. This CDR3 has 13 residues. Germline V lookup: CDR1 SNHLY, CDR2 FYNNEI. The CDR3 loop is CASSGQGPDTQYF. The CDR3 DNA reads TGTGCCAGCAGTGGGCAGGGCCCAGATACGCAGTATTTT.

CDR3 region: CATSDRDRGRETQYF. The CDR3 nucleotides are TGTGCCACCAGTGATCGGGACAGGGGAAGGGAGACCCAGTACTTC. The chain joins TRBV24-1 to TRBJ2-5; 10 bases are a match to TRBD1. Germline lookup yields CDR1 KGHDR and CDR2 SFDVKD. CDR3 length equals 15 residues. Trimming removed 3 bases from V and 5 bases from J; junction bases left unmatched: 5.

This clone came up a few times. This rearrangement joins TRBV13 to TRBJ1-4; tentatively, D is TRBD1 (6 bases). The germline V and J ends were trimmed by 5 bases and 6 bases, with 19 bases remaining between them. Germline V gene lookup returns CDR1 PRHDT and CDR2 FYEKMQ (reference sequence). The CDR3 runs 16 residues. CDR3 bases: TGTGCCAGCAGCCTCCCGGGGGGCAGGGAACATGAAAAACTGTTTTTT. It yields the protein CASSLPGGREHEKLFF. The complete variable domain, with remaining parts taken from reference TRBV13 and TRBJ1-4, reads AAGVIQSPRHLIKEKRETATLKCYPIPRHDTVYWYQQGPGQDPQFLISFYEKMQSDKGSIPDRFSAQQFSDYHSELNMSSLELGDSALYFCASSLPGGREHEKLFFGSGTQLSVL.

The V and J genes are TRBV10-1 and TRBJ2-1; 8 bases line up with TRBD2. This CDR3 contains 13 residues. J gave up 7 bases and V 5 bases, and 4 bases lay outside the gene matches. The germline gives CDR1 WNHNN, CDR2 SYGVQD (reference sequence). In DNA, the CDR3 is TGCGCCAGCAGTACCGGGACTAGGAATGAGCAGTTCTTC. Residues: CASSTGTRNEQFF.

The gene calls are TRBV2 and TRBJ2-5; 9 bases match TRBD1. After removal of 7 bases from V and 5 bases from J, the junction contained 5 bases not matched to a gene. The CDR3 has 13 amino acids. Germline V CDR1 and CDR2: SNHLY, FYNNEI. CDR3 in DNA: TGTGCCAGCATGAAAGGACAGGGGGAGACCCAGTACTTC. It translates to CASMKGQGETQYF.

V usage is TRBV5-1 and J usage is TRBJ1-1, with 11 bases identical to TRBD1. CDR3 size: 15 residues. V was clipped by 7 bases and J by 4 bases; unmatched bases: 9. Germline values: CDR1 SGHRS, CDR2 YFSETQ. CDR3 DNA: TGCGCCAGCTGTTGGGGACAGGGGGATTGCACTGAAGCTTTCTTT. Translation gives CASCWGQGDCTEAFF.

The genes are TRBV11-2 and TRBJ1-2; tentatively, D is TRBD1 (6 bases). The CDR3 is made up of 15 amino acids. V lost 5 bases and J lost 3, with 16 bases in between. CDR1 is SGHAT and CDR2 is FQNNGV in the germline V gene. CDR3 residues: CASSPAGVGYYGYTF. The CDR3 DNA follows: TGTGCCAGCAGCCCAGCAGGGGTCGGATACTATGGCTACACCTTC. Variable domain in full (rest from reference TRBV11-2 and TRBJ1-2): EAGVAQSPRYKIIEKRQSVAFWCNPISGHATLYWYQQILGQGPKLLIQFQNNGVVDDSQLPKDRFSAERLKGVDSTLKIQPAKLEDSAVYLCASSPAGVGYYGYTFGSGTRLTVV.

This chain uses TRBV2 with TRBJ2-1; 10 bases are shared with TRBD2. The V segment lost 7 bases and the J segment 6 bases; nucleotides outside the gene matches: 6. This CDR3 has 14 residues. Germline loops: CDR1 SNHLY, CDR2 FYNNEI. The CDR3 protein is CASNLAGETNEQFF. DNA of the CDR3: TGTGCCAGCAATCTAGCGGGGGAGACCAATGAGCAGTTCTTC.